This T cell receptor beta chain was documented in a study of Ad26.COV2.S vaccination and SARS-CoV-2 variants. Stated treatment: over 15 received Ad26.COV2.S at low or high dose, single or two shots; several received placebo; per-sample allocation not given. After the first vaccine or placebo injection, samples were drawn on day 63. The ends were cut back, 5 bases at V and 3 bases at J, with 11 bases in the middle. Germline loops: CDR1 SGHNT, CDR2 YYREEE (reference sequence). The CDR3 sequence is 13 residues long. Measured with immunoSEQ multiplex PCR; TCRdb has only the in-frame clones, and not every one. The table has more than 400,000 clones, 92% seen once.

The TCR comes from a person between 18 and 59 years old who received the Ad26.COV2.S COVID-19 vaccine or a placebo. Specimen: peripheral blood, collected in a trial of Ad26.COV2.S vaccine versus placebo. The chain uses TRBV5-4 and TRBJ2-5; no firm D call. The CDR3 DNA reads TGTGCCAGCAGTCCTGGGCAGAAAGAGACCCAGTACTTC. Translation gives CASSPGQKETQYF.